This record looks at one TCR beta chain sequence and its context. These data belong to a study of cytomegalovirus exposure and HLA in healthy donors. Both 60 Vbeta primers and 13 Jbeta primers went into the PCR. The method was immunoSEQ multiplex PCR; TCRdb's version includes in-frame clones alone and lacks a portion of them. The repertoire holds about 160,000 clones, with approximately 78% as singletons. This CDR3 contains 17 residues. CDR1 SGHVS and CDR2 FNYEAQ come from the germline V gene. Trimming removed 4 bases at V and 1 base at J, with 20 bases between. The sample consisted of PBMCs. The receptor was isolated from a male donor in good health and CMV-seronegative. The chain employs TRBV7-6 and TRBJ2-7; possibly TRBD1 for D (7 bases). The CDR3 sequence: CASSSRPAGQTSYEQYF. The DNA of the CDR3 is TGTGCCAGCAGCTCCCGACCCGCGGGACAGACTTCCTACGAGCAGTACTTC.